These 20 T cell receptor beta chains originate from one sample sequenced in a study of response to subunit inactivated influenza vaccine. TCRdb itself ran the RT-PCR reads through MiXCR, one entry per CDR3 protein. The sample lists 530,000 or so distinct CDR3 sequences; around 25% were seen once. The specimen was CD4+ T cells sorted from PBMCs, collected more than 4 days after vaccination. Receptors originate from a man aged 50 to 60 who received an inactivated influenza vaccine.

V usage is TRBV7-6 and J usage is TRBJ2-5; the match to TRBD2 covers 15 bases. The germline CDR1 and CDR2 sequences are SGHVS and FNYEAQ. This CDR3 region has 17 residues. J lost 3 bases, V lost 5 bases, and 7 bases had no gene match. The CDR3 DNA is TGTGCCAGCAGCCCGGGACTAGCGGGGGGAACTAAAGAGACCCAGTACTTC. Protein sequence: CASSPGLAGGTKETQYF.

This clonotype has only a few counts. This sequence joins TRBV9 and TRBJ2-2, with a weak D call TRBD2 (6 bases). The CDR3 consists of 14 residues. V dropped 7 bases and J dropped 0 bases, with 10 bases sitting between them. Germline CDR1 is SGDLS and CDR2 is YYNGEE. This CDR3 is CASHSGANTGELFF. The CDR3 DNA is TGTGCCAGCCATAGCGGCGCGAACACCGGGGAGCTGTTTTTT.

This clonotype showed up just a few times. The chain carries TRBV20-1 and TRBJ2-1, with D tentatively TRBD2 (5 bases). Germline CDR1 and CDR2: DFQATT and SNEGSKA (reference sequence). This CDR3 has 18 residues. V lost 6 bases and J 5 bases, leaving 29 bases between the germline ends. The CDR3 here is CSAQRVGADFTYNNEQFF. As DNA, the CDR3 is TGCAGTGCCCAACGGGTGGGAGCGGATTTCACCTACAACAATGAGCAGTTCTTC.

DNA for the CDR3: TGTGCCAGCTCCCAGAGGGCCAACCTAAGAGAGACCCAGTACTTC. It encodes CASSQRANLRETQYF. The chain has TRBV3-1 and TRBJ2-5, with TRBD2 as a possible D gene (5 bases). The germline CDR1 and CDR2 sequences are LGHDT and YNNKEL (reference sequence). Trimming shortened V by 8 bases and J by 4 bases, and 20 bases separated the two germline ends. This CDR3 contains 15 residues.

The CDR3 is CASSDRVYEKLFF. In DNA, the CDR3 is TGTGCCAGCAGCGACCGGGTCTATGAAAAACTGTTTTTT. This chain links TRBV6-1 with TRBJ1-4; no clear D. The CDR3 length is 13 residues. Germline V gives CDR1 MNHNS, CDR2 SASEGT. V dropped 6 bases and J dropped 6 bases, with 11 bases sitting between them.

The table lists this clonotype with a few counts. The gene calls are TRBV24-1 and TRBJ2-2, with D unclear. The V end was cut by 4 bases, the J end by 9 bases, with 11 bases between. The CDR3 is 13 residues long. The germline V gene encodes CDR1 KGHDR and CDR2 SFDVKD. CDR3 residues: CATSDRTGRELFF. CDR3 nucleotides: TGTGCCACCAGTGACCGGACCGGGCGGGAGCTGTTTTTT.

This clonotype was detected only a few times. The gene calls are TRBV10-3 and TRBJ2-1; TRBD1 is a possible D gene (6 bases). Germline V CDR1 and CDR2: ENHRY, SYGVKD. The CDR3 totals 13 residues. V was clipped by 7 bases and J by 4 bases, with 11 bases between them. The CDR3 spells CAINPGEYNEQFF. The DNA of the CDR3 is TGTGCCATCAACCCAGGGGAATACAATGAGCAGTTCTTC.

The sample holds many counts of this clonotype. The J gene is TRBJ2-7, the V gene TRBV25-1; 8 bases map to TRBD2. CDR1 MGHDK and CDR2 SYGVNS come from the germline V gene. CDR3 length equals 14 residues. With V trimmed by 6 bases and J by 4 bases, 8 bases remained unmatched. This chain's CDR3 is CASRPASGSYEQYF. In DNA form, the CDR3 reads TGTGCCAGCAGACCCGCCAGCGGGAGTTACGAGCAGTACTTC.

The rearrangement uses TRBV7-2 and TRBJ1-1; a weak D match, TRBD1 (5 bases). Per the germline V gene, CDR1 is SGHTA and CDR2 is FQGNSA. The germline V and J ends were trimmed by 1 base and 0 bases, with 9 bases remaining between them. The CDR3 is made up of 15 amino acids. The CDR3 sequence: CASSLVVGVNTEAFF. For the CDR3, the DNA is TGTGCCAGCAGCTTAGTTGTAGGGGTGAACACTGAAGCTTTCTTT.

The DNA for the CDR3 is TGTGCCAGCAGCGGTCAGTATCTGAACACTGAAGCTTTCTTT. Translation: CASSGQYLNTEAFF. The V and J genes are TRBV4-2 and TRBJ1-1; D call uncertain. This CDR3 is built from 14 residues. The germline V gene encodes CDR1 LGHNA and CDR2 YNFKEQ. Between the trimmed V and J ends, which lost 5 bases and 0 bases, there was a span of 10 bases.

The CDR3 nucleotides are TGTGCCAGCAGCCCTCACGGGTCAGGGTATCCTTTCTTT. Protein product: CASSPHGSGYPFF. This chain links TRBV7-2 with TRBJ1-1; D is perhaps TRBD1 (5 bases). The V gene lost 5 bases and the J gene lost 12 bases, with 19 bases spanning the gap. CDR3 length: 13 residues. The germline V gene encodes CDR1 SGHTA and CDR2 FQGNSA.

This rearrangement joins TRBV15 to TRBJ2-7; the D is unclear. The CDR3 runs to 14 residues. Germline values: CDR1 LNHNV, CDR2 YYDKDF (reference sequence). The V gene lost 0 bases and the J gene lost 3 bases, with 9 bases spanning the gap. As DNA, the CDR3 is TGTGCCACCAGCAGAGATCTGGACGGCTACGAGCAGTACTTC. It is translated as CATSRDLDGYEQYF.

This clonotype was seen repeatedly, ten times or more. V and J are TRBV12-3 or TRBV12-4 and TRBJ2-1; D is perhaps TRBD2 (5 bases). This CDR3 region has 14 residues. Trimming pared 7 bases from V and 4 bases from J, leaving 14 bases between. The CDR3 DNA reads as TGTGCCAGCACCCTCGGGGTTCCTTACAATGAGCAGTTCTTC. This sequence encodes CASTLGVPYNEQFF.

This clonotype appeared many times. The gene calls are TRBV7-2 and TRBJ2-1, with D hard to call. CDR3 length equals 11 residues. V lost 3 bases and J lost 11, with 8 bases in between. From germline, CDR1 is SGHTA and CDR2 FQGNSA. The CDR3 DNA reads as TGTGCCAGCAGCTTTAACTCACAGCAGTTCTTC. This encodes CASSFNSQQFF.

The chain is built from TRBV5-1 and TRBJ2-3; a possible D gene is TRBD2 (5 bases). With 0 bases removed from V and 1 base from J, the gap between germline ends came to 12 bases. CDR3 length: 16 residues. Germline V gene sequence: CDR1 SGHRS, CDR2 YFSETQ. The CDR3 nucleotides read TGCGCCAGCAGCTTGGTGGCTAGCCGACGCACAGATACGCAGTATTTT. This encodes CASSLVASRRTDTQYF. Together with reference TRBV5-1 and TRBJ2-3, the CDR3 gives the full variable domain: KAGVTQTPRYLIKTRGQQVTLSCSPISGHRSVSWYQQTPGQGLQFLFEYFSETQRNKGNFPGRFSGRQFSNSRSEMNVSTLELGDSALYLCASSLVASRRTDTQYFGPGTRLTVL.

A few counts support this clonotype. The chain couples TRBV10-3 to TRBJ2-1; 10 bases are shared with TRBD2. V was clipped by 4 bases and J by 8 bases; unmatched bases: 17. The germline gives CDR1 ENHRY, CDR2 SYGVKD. The CDR3 has 18 residues. CDR3 DNA sequence: TGTGCCATCAGTGCGTGGAGGGGAGCGGGAGGGCCGGGCGATGAGCAGTTCTTC. Its protein product is CAISAWRGAGGPGDEQFF.

The CDR3 DNA is TGTGCCAGCAGTCCAGCGGGACTAGCGGGAGATAGAGAGCAGTTCTTC. Encoded protein: CASSPAGLAGDREQFF. The chain carries TRBV12-3 or TRBV12-4 and TRBJ2-1; 14 nucleotides agree with TRBD2. J was trimmed by 10 bases and V by 5 bases; bases with no gene match: 10. This CDR3 comprises 16 residues.

In its sample, this clonotype was seen many times. The rearrangement uses TRBV6-1 and TRBJ2-7; perhaps TRBD2 as D (6 bases). V was clipped by 5 bases and J by 0 bases, with 17 bases between them. The CDR3 consists of 16 residues. Germline assignment: CDR1 MNHNS and CDR2 SASEGT. The CDR3 nucleotides read TGTGCCAGCAGTCCGCCTGGGCGGAGGGCCTCCTACGAGCAGTACTTC. Translating it yields CASSPPGRRASYEQYF.

This clonotype was recorded at least ten times. The rearrangement links TRBV6-2 or TRBV6-3 to TRBJ2-2; 11 positions match TRBD2. V lost 6 bases to trimming and J lost 4 bases; unmatched junction nucleotides: 7. This CDR3 has 16 amino acids. From germline, CDR1 is MNHEY and CDR2 SVGEGT. The CDR3 sequence is CASRPSGRKATGELFF. The DNA of the CDR3 is TGTGCCAGCAGGCCTAGCGGGAGGAAAGCCACCGGGGAGCTGTTTTTT.

The J gene is TRBJ2-7, the V gene TRBV4-1, with TRBD1 matching 7 bases. The CDR3 is 14 amino acids. Germline V gene sequence: CDR1 MGHRA, CDR2 YSYEKL. V dropped 0 bases and J dropped 3; count of bases not matched to a gene: 2. The CDR3 spells CASSQDWTGYEQYF. CDR3 nucleotides: TGCGCCAGCAGCCAAGATTGGACAGGCTACGAGCAGTACTTC.